This T cell receptor beta chain derives from a study of cytotoxic CD8 clonotypes in ibrutinib-treated CLL (dated by TCRdb to the early 2020s). For the study in its entirety: The cohort was composed of around twelve relapsed/refractory and approximately 14 treatment-naive patients; IGHV unmutated status was identified in around 17 patients. Longitudinal samples were obtainable from about 30% of the roughly 86 participants in the trial. Cryopreserved peripheral blood mononuclear cells were collected before treatment, at response, and at either disease progression or sustained remission. Responses were partial in 25 or so patients and complete in 2; after median about 5.5 years follow-up, roughly 14 stayed in remission and about twelve progressed. On average, each sample yielded about 250,000 productive templates and about 100,000 productive rearrangements. Every sample from remission and from progressive disease was obtained while the patients were still on ibrutinib. Response samples were obtained after a median of approximately eleven months of treatment, with a range of about 6 to 36 months. Findings and caveats that apply to the study as a whole: Clonality increased at ibrutinib response, stayed stable in sustained remission, and fell back toward baseline at progression. Lymph node repertoires were not examined, and the timing of sampling was not matched between patients in sustained remission and those whose disease progressed. Public clonotypes were rare and either contracted or stayed stable during treatment, and the rise in clonality at ibrutinib response reflected the expansion of private clonotypes. Baseline clonality was found to be higher than that of age-matched healthy donors and was strongly correlated with circulating CD8+ T-cell counts.

V is reduced by 7 bases and J by 0 bases, leaving a spacing of 13 bases between them. CDR1 and CDR2 are read off the germline V gene as KGHSH and LQKENI. The CDR3 goes from the cysteine to the phenylalanine over 14 residues. Only the CDR3 DNA stays, 42 bases, in frame from base 1. A MiSeq instrument was used for deep resolution sequencing, which targeted depths ranging from 1 in 1 million up to 1 in 200,000 T cells, with coverage averaging 10x for each clonotype. The immunoSEQ hsTCRB Kit was used to generate the TCR beta libraries. The source study handled its data this way. The data were analyzed with ImmunoSEQ Analyzer and ImmunoSEQ Data Assistant, and V, D and J gene assignments followed IMGT definitions. Clonality, which ranges from 0 to 1, was calculated by subtracting the normalized Shannon entropy of productive rearrangement frequencies from one. Only overrepresented clonotypes making up at least 0.05% of the repertoire of each patient were included in the public clonotype analysis. Thirteen age-matched healthy donor repertoires from immuneACCESS were used as controls for clonality. TCRdb mirrors the immuneACCESS table, restricted to in-frame sequences. Some clones are absent from its copies; in checked studies, under half trace to an unresolved V gene, and the reason for the others is unknown. The V and J calls and clone size were taken over from that table, and D and trimming were inferred from the DNA. This sample gives 95,000 to 100,000 clones in total; 78% of them show up just once. The ten biggest clones cover approximately 30% of the sample.

Many counts were recorded for this clone. The specificity of this receptor is unknown. Within one base of it there is no much larger clone, and no base qualities were kept. The time point label, read with the paper, signifies: about 11 months on ibrutinib. For TCR beta library preparation, roughly 2.2 micrograms of genomic DNA was extracted from cryopreserved PBMCs. Longitudinal blood samples from CLL patients receiving ibrutinib monotherapy were subjected to high-throughput TCR beta sequencing. The patients were enrolled in a single-center, open-label phase 2 trial of ibrutinib monotherapy. The chain is made from TRBV18 and TRBJ2-7; the D segment cannot be called with confidence. The sample was PBMCs, taken after 12 months of ibrutinib treatment. This clonotype was obtained from a human donor with chronic lymphocytic leukemia. DNA sequence: TGTGCCAGCTTGCCAACGGGTGCCTCCTACGAGCAGTACTTC. This codes for CASLPTGASYEQYF.